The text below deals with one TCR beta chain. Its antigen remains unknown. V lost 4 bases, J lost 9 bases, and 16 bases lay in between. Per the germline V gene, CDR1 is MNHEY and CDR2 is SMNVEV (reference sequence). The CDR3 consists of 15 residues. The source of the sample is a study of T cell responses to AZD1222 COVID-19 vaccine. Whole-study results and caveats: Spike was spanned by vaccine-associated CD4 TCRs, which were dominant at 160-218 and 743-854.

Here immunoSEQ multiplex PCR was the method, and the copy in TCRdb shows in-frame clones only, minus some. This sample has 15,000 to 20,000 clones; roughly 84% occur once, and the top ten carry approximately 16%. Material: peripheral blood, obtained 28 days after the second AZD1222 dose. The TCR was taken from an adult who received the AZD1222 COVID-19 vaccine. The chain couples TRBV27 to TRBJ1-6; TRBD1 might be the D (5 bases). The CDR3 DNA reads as TGTGCCAGCAGTTCGGGGCCGGAGGTTCGTTCACCCCTCCACTTT. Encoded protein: CASSSGPEVRSPLHF.